Described below is a single TCR beta chain sequence and its context. Its target is unknown. These gene names are mouse names. The DNA ends 1 residue before the CDR3 does, and the rest of the CDR3 is filled in from the germline J gene. The data originate from a study of tissue T cells after allogeneic stem cell transplantation. Broader study findings: Which tissue TCRs were alloreactive or antigen-specific was not determined. Some clones might be persisting host cells. TCR repertoires tracked anatomic similarity, regardless of disease or transplant status. Across patients, clones rarely overlapped, yet motif clusters were shared tissue-specifically.

The method was immunoSEQ multiplex PCR; TCRdb's version includes in-frame clones alone and lacks a portion of them. The sample yields about 6,600 clones, 45% to 50% seen once. The CDR3 covers 14 residues. From germline, CDR1 is NNHNN and CDR2 SYGAGS (reference sequence). V was pared by 0 bases and J by 2 bases, with 7 bases between. The time point was: mouse harvest day 7 after allogeneic transplant. Each mouse received 10^7 T-cell-depleted marrow cells plus 10^6 splenic CD5+ T cells by tail vein. Mice had MHC-mismatched B6 into BALB/c GVHD, sampled day 7 or 14. The chain recombines TRBV13-2 with TRBJ2-5; D is unresolved. This receptor was taken from a female BALB/c mouse given C57BL/6 T cells with graft-versus-host disease after an allogeneic hematopoietic cell transplant. Sequencing was performed on lymph node tissue. The part of the CDR3 DNA that was read is TGTGCCAGCGGTGATGACCTAGTCCAAGACACCCAGTAC. This encodes CASGDDLVQDTQY. The complete CDR3 protein is CASGDDLVQDTQYF.